The sequence of this T cell receptor (beta chain) was determined in a study of cytomegalovirus exposure and HLA in healthy donors (dated by TCRdb to between 2016 and 2019). Describing the broader study: According to an earlier analysis of 450 to 650 of the donors, 150 million to 200 million T cells yielded 117 million unique TCR beta sequences and approximately 280 Gb of sequence data. The study used immunosequencing to profile the T cell repertoires of 670 or so subjects and linked those repertoires to cytomegalovirus serostatus. About 330 gigabases of sequencing data and 75 million to 85 million unique TCR sequences made up an early release that covered approximately 620 HLA-typed donors. The number of typed donors differed by locus: roughly 620-640 for A, B, C, DRB1 and DQB1; about 520 for DQA1; over 600 for DPA1; and some 450 for DPB1. HLA typing covered class I and class II loci at four-digit resolution. To study patterns of TCR occurrence, a later analysis re-analyzed previously published TCR beta repertoires from around 670 donors and added high-resolution HLA genotyping. A handful of DR-DQ haplotypes were handled as single units for association and clustering because linkage in the cohort was strong. Every repertoire in the discovery cohort had been generated on one and the same sequencing platform. The study combined high-throughput TCR immunosequencing, statistical association of individual TCRs with disease status, and machine learning to predict cytomegalovirus infection status. Among several hundred genotyped donors of the cohort, an average of roughly 230,000 unique TCR beta nucleotide sequences was sequenced per donor, of which approximately 18% were non-productive. Alongside the repertoire data, information on donor age, sex, ethnicity and CMV serostatus was compiled. Among the roughly 400 genotyped donors, around 81% belonged to the genetic ancestry cluster associated with self-reported Caucasian donors. The later analysis used no new phenotypic data to find candidate immune exposures, relying instead on TCR beta sequences and their occurrence across donors. In addition to the first cohort of approximately 670 subjects, a separate validation cohort of 120 different subjects was used. The aim of the study was to test whether cataloging public T cell receptors could identify signatures of past pathogen exposure. An earlier analysis of roughly 580 of the donors used high-throughput TCR beta sequencing to judge whether each TCR beta V gene segment behaved as functional or pseudogenic. A later genetic analysis took genome-wide SNP genotypes for about three fifths of the roughly 670 donors and used that subset as a discovery cohort.

The study at large found these results: CMV serostatus was the only immune exposure information available for the cohort. In vitro tests confirmed that a few of the cytomegalovirus-associated TCR beta chains recognize cytomegalovirus antigens. The classifier was reported to diagnose cytomegalovirus status with high specificity and sensitivity in both the original and validation cohorts. Sequencing depth was assumed to be roughly uniform across donors in the presence/absence analyses, though that assumption may not hold. In a later analysis, several top co-occurrence clusters were reported to appear linked to parvovirus B19, influenza, CMV and Epstein-Barr virus. In a later analysis, TCR association rates were found to vary across HLA loci, with the most associated TCRs seen for DRB1 alleles and the fewest for HLA-C alleles. Only TCR beta chains were sequenced in this cohort, and the absence of alpha or paired-chain data limited detectable features. It was suggested by the authors that the approach could potentially be generalized to other disease states and immunological phenotypes. A further reported finding was that TCR beta sequences accurately predicted the HLA-A and HLA-B alleles for most subjects in the first cohort. Correlated functional status among segregating V segments might reflect linkage disequilibrium, but an unknown experimental factor could not be ruled out. Assigning TCR associations to individual alleles was difficult when HLA alleles, especially DR and DQ, strongly co-occurred. In a later analysis, HLA-associated TCR beta chains showed more clonal expansion and lower generation probabilities than non-associated chains that were equally common. About 17 rarely observed V segments, including chromosome 9 orphons, were excluded from the earlier analysis of just under 600 of the donors because counts were too low. Most TCR sequences were observed very rarely across donors, whereas some public TCRs were present in many individuals. In a later analysis, some 17,000 TCR beta sequences were associated with specific HLA alleles at a false discovery rate of 0.05. Because some donors lacked HLA typing at each locus, the association tests relied only on the typed subset. Most CMV-associated TCR beta chains appeared to be HLA-restricted in a later analysis, and the HLA associations seemed to be driven largely by CMV exposure. The study listed 150 to 200 TCR beta chains as associated with cytomegalovirus. A later genetic analysis associated a missense DCLRE1C variant with V-gene and J-gene trimming of TCR beta chains, and an independent cohort replicated the association. According to a later genetic analysis, donors in an Asian-associated ancestry cluster had fewer N-insertions in productive TCRs than the approximately 710-donor mean. An earlier analysis of approximately 540 of the donors showed that most TCR beta V segments appeared in productive rearrangements either about 90% or about 30% of the time, which broadly matched IMGT annotations. A cluster of highly shared sequence variants was judged likely to represent a technical artifact of the sequencing pipeline.

The cohort comprised more than 550 healthy bone marrow donors. All cohort members were sampled while nominally healthy, although unrecorded immune exposures were likely present. The donor tested CMV seronegative, placing the donor among the 350 to 400 seronegative members of the cohort. Each donor provided a peripheral blood sample, and peripheral blood mononuclear cells were used for TCR beta sequencing. Genomic DNA extraction from the blood cell samples was performed with the Qiagen DNeasy Blood Extraction Kit. Receptors were amplified or captured by the immunoSEQ multiplex PCR assay. The multiplex PCR relied on a mix of 60 forward primers for TCR Vbeta segments and 13 reverse primers for TCR Jbeta segments. The CDR3 region of rearranged TCR beta genes was amplified from genomic DNA by a multiplex PCR assay. On the Illumina HiSeq System, the amplified TCR beta libraries were sequenced as 87-base-pair reads. From the authors' description of their analysis: In a later analysis, some 80 million unique TCR beta chains were counted across the 650 to 750 repertoires, and roughly 11 million of these chains were shared by at least two donors. Raw reads were error-corrected and collapsed into unique sequences with a nearest-neighbor algorithm that merged closely related sequences to remove PCR and sequencing errors. Alignment of CDR3 sequences to IMGT reference sequences was used to assign V, D and J gene segments. For a sequence to be retained, at least a six-nucleotide match to both a V gene segment and a J gene segment was required. Rearrangements were called productive when the CDR3 lacked stop codons and stayed in frame with V and J; all others were non-productive. CDR3 was defined according to IMGT convention as the region running from the second conserved V-encoded cysteine to the conserved J-encoded phenylalanine. The earlier analysis of about 620 of the donors excluded sequences that lacked an unambiguous match to a single V gene segment. In an earlier analysis of 587 of the donors, a V segment was called functional when productive rearrangements were above 56.7%, and segregating when the standard deviation between donors exceeded 5%. A statistical classification framework was developed to diagnose cytomegalovirus status using the catalog of TCR beta chain sequences. In a later analysis, TCR nucleotide sequences were compared against IMGT/GENE-DB human TR gene sequences so that V and J genes could be assigned. Using the TCRdist pipeline, a later analysis assigned CDR3 sequences along with most-parsimonious VDJ recombination scenarios. In a later analysis, every TCR beta chain was defined by the combination of its CDR3 amino acid sequence and its V-gene family, and reads without a unique V-gene family were dropped. In a later analysis, around 650 highly shared, low-generation-probability nucleotide sequences were removed to address suspected cross-contamination and a sequencing artifact. A later analysis calculated a clonal expansion index for each public chain from normalized within-repertoire ranks of inferred template counts. A later analysis computed generation probabilities with a VDJ recombination model fitted to out-of-frame rearrangements, and checked the results against IGoR. A later analysis scored TCR-TCR, TCR-HLA and TCR-CMV co-occurrence with hypergeometric tests, applying a repertoire-size bias correction to TCR pairs. A later analysis estimated false discovery rates by permuting HLA or CMV assignments 20 times. In a later analysis, co-occurring TCRs were grouped using DBSCAN, and TCRdist sequence similarity was added for clustering within HLA-allele-positive subsets. For co-occurrence clustering, repertoires with fewer than 30,000 or more than 120,000 public chains were excluded, along with five repertoires with anomalous nucleotide sharing. Not all clones reach the TCRdb copy of this immuneACCESS table, which keeps in-frame sequences only. Checked studies attribute under half of the gap to unresolved V genes and leave the rest unexplained. The V and J calls and clone size come from that table; D and trimming were worked out from the DNA. The sample yields around 100,000 clones; 65% to 80% were counted once. In total, the top ten clones hold 1.5% to 2% of the sample.

For this clone: Its antigen has not been determined. Per-nucleotide qualities are absent, and no much larger clonotype sits a single base away.

Sequencing was performed on PBMCs. The source is a woman between 40 and 50 years old in good health and CMV-seronegative.

The DNA sequence is as follows: TGTGCCAGCTCACCCAAAGTGGCCTCCTACAATGAGCAGTTCTTC. This translates into CASSPKVASYNEQFF. This chain is built from TRBV18 and TRBJ2-1, with no confidently assigned D gene. The germline V gene encodes CDR1 KGHSH and CDR2 LQKENI. Trimming takes 3 bases from V and 0 bases from J, and the germline ends sit 9 bases apart. The CDR3 numbers 15 residues from cysteine through phenylalanine. Here the CDR3 DNA is all that survives: 45 bases in frame from base 1. The CDR3, completed at both ends by the reference TRBV18 and TRBJ2-1 genes, gives the full variable domain NAGVMQNPRHLVRRRGQEARLRCSPMKGHSHVYWYRQLPEEGLKFMVYLQKENIIDESGMPKERFSAEFPKEGPSILRIQQVVRGDSAAYFCASSPKVASYNEQFFGPGTRLTVL.